A single sample gave rise to the 23 T cell receptor beta chains below, sequenced in a study of blood T cell repertoires in COVID-19 (dated by TCRdb to about 2020). Libraries were built with the immunoSEQ multiplex PCR assay. Here the immuneACCESS table is served through TCRdb, limited to in-frame sequences with V and J called. Missing clones are a known gap in these copies; in checked studies unresolved V genes cover under half, and the rest lacks a known reason. The sample contains almost 500,000 clones, 88% of them found a single time. The ten largest account for 6.5% to 9.5% of the sample. The sample consisted of PBMCs or T cells enriched from blood (not recorded which). The receptors derive from a woman aged 55-69 years who had recovered from COVID-19.

This chain joins TRBV5-4 and TRBJ2-7, with 9 positions matching TRBD1. Germline trimming cut 0 bases from V and 2 bases from J; bases unmatched to any gene: 12. Germline V CDR1 and CDR2: SGHNT, YYREEE (reference sequence). CDR3 size: 18 residues. CDR3 in amino acids: CASSLDPFTGGETYEQYV. For the CDR3, the DNA is TGTGCCAGCAGCTTGGACCCCTTTACAGGGGGCGAAACCTACGAGCAGTACGTC.

The rearrangement links TRBV5-4 to TRBJ1-6, with 7 bases identical to TRBD1. CDR3 size: 16 residues. The germline CDR1 and CDR2 sequences are SGHNT and YYREEE (reference sequence). V gave up 4 bases and J gave up 10 bases; unmatched junction bases: 14. CDR3 in amino acids: CASSTGTTGLESPLHF. CDR3 DNA: TGTGCCAGCAGCACCGGAACGACAGGGCTTGAATCACCCCTCCACTTT.

The chain joins TRBV5-1 to TRBJ1-2; possible D gene TRBD1, 5 bases. V lost 4 bases and J 8 bases, leaving 18 bases between the germline ends. Germline V CDR1 and CDR2: SGHRS, YFSETQ. The CDR3 loop spans 14 amino acids. This chain's CDR3 is CASSPGWGVEGYTF. CDR3 sequence (DNA): TGCGCCAGCAGCCCCGGTTGGGGGGTGGAGGGCTACACCTTC.

The V call is TRBV6-6, the J call TRBJ1-2; D might be TRBD1 (5 bases). CDR3 length equals 14 residues. Germline CDR1 is MNHNY and CDR2 is SVGAGI (reference sequence). V gave up 7 bases and J gave up 5 bases, with 17 bases separating them. CDR3 residues: CASNPGGVGYGYTF. DNA for the CDR3: TGTGCCAGCAATCCGGGGGGGGTTGGATATGGCTACACCTTC.

The rearrangement joins TRBV19 to TRBJ1-5; perhaps TRBD1 as D (5 bases). Trimming removed 6 bases from V and 4 bases from J, with 10 bases in between. CDR3 size: 13 residues. Per germline, CDR1 LNHDA and CDR2 SQIVND (reference sequence). Here the CDR3 reads CASRRDFNQPQHF. CDR3 DNA: TGTGCCAGTAGACGGGACTTTAATCAGCCCCAGCATTTT.

This chain joins TRBV2 and TRBJ2-4, with a possible D match to TRBD1 (6 bases). Germline V gene sequence: CDR1 SNHLY, CDR2 FYNNEI. Trimming took off 2 bases at V and 1 base at J, with 12 bases between the two ends. There are 16 residues in the CDR3. CDR3 protein: CASSELDSVAKNIQYF. For the CDR3, the DNA is TGTGCCAGCAGTGAACTGGACAGTGTGGCCAAAAACATTCAGTACTTC. Complete variable domain (other parts from reference TRBV2 and TRBJ2-4): EPEVTQTPSHQVTQMGQEVILRCVPISNHLYFYWYRQILGQKVEFLVSFYNNEISEKSEIFDDQFSVERPDGSNFTLKIRSTKLEDSAMYFCASSELDSVAKNIQYFGAGTRLSVL.

The rearrangement uses TRBV5-1 and TRBJ2-7; 7 positions agree with TRBD2. The CDR3 sequence is 13 residues long. Per germline, CDR1 SGHRS and CDR2 YFSETQ. J lost 1 base, V lost 5 bases, and 3 bases had no gene match. The CDR3 DNA reads as TGCGCCAGCAGGCTAGCGGTATCCTACGAGCAGTACTTC. This translates into CASRLAVSYEQYF.

The CDR3 protein is CASSEARQGAGEQYV. The CDR3 region has the DNA TGTGCCAGCAGTGAAGCGCGGCAGGGGGCTGGGGAGCAGTACGTC. The rearrangement uses TRBV2 and TRBJ2-7, with TRBD1 identical over 8 bases. The CDR3 has 15 residues. V was pared by 0 bases and J by 7 bases, with 8 bases of the junction left unmatched. CDR1 SNHLY and CDR2 FYNNEI come from the germline V gene.

The rearrangement links TRBV11-3 to TRBJ1-2; possible D gene TRBD1, 5 bases. This CDR3 region has 15 residues. The V end was cut by 2 bases, the J end by 7 bases, with 17 bases between. Looked up from germline, CDR1 is SGHNT and CDR2 is YENEEA. CDR3 in DNA: TGTGCCAGCAGCTTAAATCTCCGGCAGGGTGGTGGCTACACCTTC. Translating gives CASSLNLRQGGGYTF.

This chain links TRBV4-1 with TRBJ1-3; 8 bases fit TRBD1. V was clipped by 10 bases and J by 0 bases; unmatched bases: 5. This CDR3 comprises 14 residues. The germline CDR1 and CDR2 sequences are MGHRA and YSYEKL. CDR3 nucleotides: TGCGCCACCTCCGGGACAGGCTCTGGAAACACCATATATTTT. This gives the protein CATSGTGSGNTIYF.

The chain employs TRBV30 and TRBJ1-5; 8 nucleotides align to TRBD1. The CDR3 has 17 amino acids. J gave up 1 base and V 3 bases, and 11 bases lay outside the gene matches. Germline V gene data show CDR1 as GTSNPN and CDR2 as SVGIG (reference sequence). The CDR3 loop is CAWSASRTGRSNQPQHF. The CDR3 DNA follows: TGTGCCTGGAGCGCTTCCCGGACAGGGAGGAGCAATCAGCCCCAGCATTTT. The full variable domain, completed using reference TRBV30 and TRBJ1-5, is SQTIHQWPATLVQPVGSPLSLECTVEGTSNPNLYWYRQAAGRGLQLLFYSVGIGQISSEVPQNLSASRPQDRQFILSSKKLLLSDSGFYLCAWSASRTGRSNQPQHFGDGTRLSIL.

This clone was seen a single time. The CDR3: CASTQQGSLETQYF. CDR3 coding DNA: TGTGCCAGCACCCAACAGGGGAGCCTGGAGACCCAGTACTTC. The chain is built from TRBV7-8 and TRBJ2-5; 7 nucleotides agree with TRBD1. CDR1 and CDR2 from the germline V gene are SGHVS and FQNEAQ. The junction had 10 bases not matched to a gene; V was cut back by 7 bases and J by 5 bases. This CDR3 is built from 14 residues. Supplemented by reference TRBV7-8 and TRBJ2-5, the full variable domain reads GAGVSQSPRYKVAKRGQDVALRCDPISGHVSLFWYQQALGQGPEFLTYFQNEAQLDKSGLPSDRFFAERPEGSVSTLKIQRTQQEDSAVYLCASTQQGSLETQYFGPGTRLLVL.

The J gene is TRBJ1-1, the V gene TRBV10-3; D is possibly TRBD1 (5 bases). Trimming pared 8 bases from V and 1 base from J, leaving 11 bases between. The CDR3 extends over 13 amino acids. The V gene's germline CDR1 is ENHRY and CDR2 SYGVKD. In nucleotides, the CDR3 is TGTGCCATCTCCAGGCAGGGGAACACTGAAGCTTTCTTT. It is translated as CAISRQGNTEAFF.

This rearrangement joins TRBV10-1 to TRBJ2-2, with D possibly matching TRBD1 (6 bases). Germline CDR1 WNHNN, CDR2 SYGVQD (reference sequence). This CDR3 region has 14 residues. Trimming took off 5 bases at V and 5 bases at J, with 12 bases between the two ends. CDR3 sequence reads: CASSRGLRTGELFF. The CDR3, as DNA: TGCGCCAGCAGTAGGGGGTTACGAACCGGGGAGCTGTTTTTT.

The chain combines TRBV9 with TRBJ2-1, with 8 bases identical to TRBD1. CDR1 SGDLS and CDR2 YYNGEE come from the germline V gene. V lost 3 bases and J lost 1; bases outside the gene matches: 3. CDR3 length: 15 amino acids. The CDR3 region is CASSAWTGSYNEQFF. The CDR3 DNA is TGTGCCAGCAGCGCCTGGACAGGGTCCTACAATGAGCAGTTCTTC. Looking up the rest from reference TRBV9 and TRBJ2-1 gives the full variable domain: DSGVTQTPKHLITATGQRVTLRCSPRSGDLSVYWYQQSLDQGLQFLIQYYNGEERAKGNILERFSAQQFPDLHSELNLSSLELGDSALYFCASSAWTGSYNEQFFGPGTRLTVL.

Here the CDR3 reads CAISESGGTIYF. CDR3 coding DNA: TGTGCCATCAGTGAGTCGGGGGGCACCATATATTTT. This chain uses TRBV10-3 with TRBJ1-3, with a weak D call TRBD1 (5 bases). Per the germline V gene, CDR1 is ENHRY and CDR2 is SYGVKD. Trimming pared 0 bases from V and 9 bases from J, leaving 6 bases between. The CDR3 is 12 residues long.

A single count supports this clone. The chain uses TRBV28 and TRBJ2-5; 11 bases align to TRBD1. The ends lost 5 bases at V and 4 bases at J; junction bases unmatched: 12. CDR3 length equals 17 residues. Germline V gene lookup returns CDR1 MDHEN and CDR2 SYDVKM. CDR3 loop: CASSENRDRGYRETQYF. CDR3 sequence (DNA): TGTGCCAGCAGTGAAAACCGGGACAGGGGGTATAGAGAGACCCAGTACTTC.

J is TRBJ2-3 and V is TRBV5-4; TRBD1 agrees at 8 bases. This CDR3 is 14 amino acids long. J gave up 7 bases and V 0 bases, and 4 bases lay outside the gene matches. The V gene's germline CDR1 is SGHNT and CDR2 YYREEE (reference sequence). In DNA form, the CDR3 reads TGTGCCAGCAGCTTGGGACAGGGGCCTTATACGCAGTATTTT. This translates into CASSLGQGPYTQYF.

J is TRBJ2-7 and V is TRBV11-2; D remains ambiguous. The CDR3 covers 14 residues. Germline loops: CDR1 SGHAT, CDR2 FQNNGV. Trimming pared 4 bases from V and 4 bases from J, leaving 14 bases between. Written as DNA, the CDR3 is TGTGCCAGCAGCTCCCAAAGAGCAATATACGAGCAGTACTTC. This sequence encodes CASSSQRAIYEQYF.

Concerning this clone itself: The same CDR3 can be traced to other DNA sequences in this sample. The V gene is TRBV3-1 (or the pseudogene TRBV3-2), the J gene TRBJ1-2; possibly TRBD1 for D (6 bases). Deletions cut 4 bases from V and 2 bases from J, with 11 bases between. The CDR3 runs to 14 residues. CDR1 LGHDT and CDR2 YNNKEL come from the germline V gene (reference sequence). CDR3 region: CASSRRQANYGYTF. Here the CDR3 DNA reads TGTGCCAGCAGCCGCCGACAGGCCAACTATGGCTACACCTTC.

The CDR3 DNA follows: TGCGCCAGCAGCATAGGGGGCGAGTATGGCTACACCTTC. Residues: CASSIGGEYGYTF. The chain combines TRBV5-1 with TRBJ1-2; TRBD1 matches 7 bases. Germline loops: CDR1 SGHRS, CDR2 YFSETQ. With 4 bases clipped from V and 5 bases from J, the junction kept 5 bases outside the gene matches. The length of the CDR3 is 13 residues.

The chain employs TRBV9 and TRBJ1-6; TRBD1 matches 8 bases. The germline V gene has CDR1 SGDLS and CDR2 YYNGEE. The CDR3 totals 15 residues. The V and J ends lost 0 bases and 7 bases, in that order; junction bases with no gene match: 3. The CDR3 coding sequence is TGTGCCAGCAGCGTAGACCAGGGGGCCAATTCACCCCTCCACTTT. As protein: CASSVDQGANSPLHF.

V is TRBV4-2 and J is TRBJ2-2, with 11 bases that match TRBD2. The CDR3 runs to 16 residues. The trim removed 4 bases at V and 5 bases at J, leaving 6 bases unmatched. The germline gives CDR1 LGHNA, CDR2 YNFKEQ. CDR3 residues: CASSPGLAVGTGELFF. CDR3 sequence (DNA): TGTGCCAGCAGCCCGGGACTAGCGGTGGGGACCGGGGAGCTGTTTTTT.